The next 10 T cell receptor beta chains were all read from a single sample in a study of graft-versus-host responses after intestinal transplantation (TCRdb year 2021). The library came from the immunoSEQ multiplex PCR assay. TCRdb took this table from immuneACCESS and kept in-frame rearrangements with V and J called. Such tables lack part of the clones; where checked against another copy, unresolved V genes explain under half of the gap, and the rest is unexplained. For this sample there are tens of thousands of clones; about 93% appear just once. The ten largest clones represent approximately 2% of the sample. No cognate antigen is known for these TCRs. The label giving this sample's time point can be read as: cells obtained before transplantation from donor or recipient. The starting material was unstimulated CD8+ T cells sorted from spleen or lymph node cells, obtained before intestinal transplant. The receptors come from a human donor who received an intestinal transplant.

The chain combines TRBV9 with TRBJ2-5; D remains ambiguous. The germline V gene encodes CDR1 SGDLS and CDR2 YYNGEE. V was shortened by 0 bases and J by 5 bases, with 14 bases between the two germline ends. There are 15 residues in the CDR3. This CDR3 is CASSVGLSESETQYF. CDR3 coding DNA: TGTGCCAGCAGCGTAGGCCTATCGGAGTCGGAGACCCAGTACTTC.

The rearrangement uses TRBV5-1 and TRBJ2-7, with TRBD2 as a possible D gene (6 bases). Trimming took 7 bases from V and 0 from J, leaving 14 bases between them. Germline V gene data show CDR1 as SGHRS and CDR2 as YFSETQ. This CDR3 region has 14 residues. CDR3 sequence: CASGWGDYSYEQYF. The CDR3 DNA sequence: TGCGCCAGCGGCTGGGGGGATTACTCCTACGAGCAGTACTTC.

The chain carries TRBV9 and TRBJ1-1; D is ambiguous. Germline V CDR1 and CDR2: SGDLS, YYNGEE. V was shortened by 0 bases and J by 4 bases, with 13 bases between the two germline ends. The CDR3 totals 15 residues. In DNA, the CDR3 is TGTGCCAGCAGCGTAGTGGGCCGAGGGTCCACTGAAGCTTTCTTT. Its protein is CASSVVGRGSTEAFF.

V and J are TRBV15 and TRBJ2-7; 7 bases are shared with TRBD1. There are 12 residues in the CDR3. Germline trimming cut 4 bases from V and 3 bases from J; bases unmatched to any gene: 0. In germline, CDR1 is LNHNV, CDR2 YYDKDF (reference sequence). CDR3 sequence: CATSTGGYEQYF. DNA for the CDR3: TGTGCCACCAGCACAGGGGGCTACGAGCAGTACTTC.

The rearrangement links TRBV9 to TRBJ1-2; 7 bases are a match to TRBD1. Per the germline V gene, CDR1 is SGDLS and CDR2 is YYNGEE. The V and J ends lost 3 bases and 8 bases, in that order; junction bases with no gene match: 7. CDR3 size: 13 residues. This CDR3 reads CASSAAGGRGYTF. The CDR3 DNA reads TGTGCCAGCAGCGCCGCAGGGGGAAGGGGCTACACCTTC.

This clone appeared once. The chain couples TRBV6-4 to TRBJ2-1, with D possibly TRBD1 on 6 matching bases. The germline gives CDR1 MRHNA, CDR2 SNTAGT. V was pared by 5 bases and J by 9 bases, with 14 bases between. The CDR3 runs to 13 residues. The CDR3 is CASSLSTGGEQFF. For the CDR3, the DNA is TGTGCCAGCAGTCTATCGACAGGCGGTGAGCAGTTCTTC.

This clone was detected only once. The chain carries TRBV18 and TRBJ1-5; D possibly corresponds to TRBD1 (6 bases). V shed 4 bases and J shed 7 bases, with 29 bases lying between them. This CDR3 is 19 amino acids long. Germline V gene sequence: CDR1 KGHSH, CDR2 LQKENI. The CDR3 DNA sequence: TGTGCCAGCTCACAGGACAGAAACTTTGAGGCGGTTTCCGAGCAGCCCCAGCATTTT. Translated, it gives CASSQDRNFEAVSEQPQHF.

A single count supports this clone. The chain employs TRBV27 and TRBJ1-6; 7 nucleotides match TRBD1. The trim removed 5 bases at V and 14 bases at J, leaving 9 bases unmatched. Germline CDR1 and CDR2: MNHEY and SMNVEV (reference sequence). This CDR3 region has 13 residues. The CDR3 loop reads CASSTGQIAALHF. Here the CDR3 DNA reads TGTGCCAGCAGTACGGGACAGATAGCAGCCCTCCACTTT.

This chain joins TRBV7-8 and TRBJ1-1, with a tentative D call TRBD1 (6 bases). The ends were cut back, 5 bases at V and 2 bases at J, with 9 bases in the middle. The CDR3 loop spans 13 amino acids. Per the germline V gene, CDR1 is SGHVS and CDR2 is FQNEAQ. The DNA of the CDR3 is TGTGCCAGCAGCATACAGGGAAACACTGAAGCTTTCTTT. This encodes CASSIQGNTEAFF.

The rearrangement links TRBV7-9 to TRBJ1-2; no clear D gene. Trimming shortened V by 10 bases and J by 1 base, and 16 bases separated the two germline ends. CDR3 length: 14 amino acids. CDR1 is SEHNR and CDR2 is FQNEAQ in the germline V gene (reference sequence). The CDR3 DNA is TGTGCCATACCGTACGGGGTCCGTAACTATGGCTACACCTTC. As protein: CAIPYGVRNYGYTF.